The rows below give T cell receptor beta chains drawn from one sample of a study of identical twins. TCRdb processed the 5' RACE reads anew with MiXCR; each CDR3 protein has one entry. The data contain approximately 470,000 distinct CDR3 sequences, approximately 15% of them singletons. The same specimen was also included in a second study, on yellow fever vaccine responses in identical twins.

The specimen sequenced was CD4+ T cells sorted from blood. Source of these receptors: a woman in her late teens or twenties in good health. CDR3s include the opening cysteine and the closing phenylalanine or tryptophan. A D gene is named only where the DNA matches it firmly. A row's size may be missing; if present it is once, few, many or a size class.

clone_size	v_call	j_call	d_call	cdr3_nt	cdr3_aa
many	TRBV20-1	TRBJ1-2	TRBD1	TGCAGTGCCACCGGACAGGGTTCTGGCTACACCTTC	CSATGQGSGYTF
many	TRBV20-1	TRBJ1-5	-	TGCAGTGCTTCTACAGGTAGCAATCAGCCCCAGCATTTT	CSASTGSNQPQHF
-	TRBV7-9	TRBJ2-2	-	TGTGCCAGCACCCAGGGGGGTTCGAACACCGGGGAGCTGTTTTTT	CASTQGGSNTGELFF
few	TRBV24-1	TRBJ2-4	-	TGTGCCACCAGTGACGCGGACAGACTAGGAAGAGGAGCCAAAAACATTCAGTACTTC	CATSDADRLGRGAKNIQYF
-	TRBV6-5	TRBJ1-1	-	TGTGCCAGCAGTTACACCAGGAACACTGAAGCTTTCTTT	CASSYTRNTEAFF
-	TRBV7-3	TRBJ2-1	TRBD1	TGTGCCAGCAGCCGAAGGGGGACAGGGGGAGTCAATGAGCAGTTCTTC	CASSRRGTGGVNEQFF
-	TRBV5-1	TRBJ1-1	-	TGCGCCAGCGGTACGGGCCCTGGAACTGAAGCTTTCTTT	CASGTGPGTEAFF
-	TRBV19	TRBJ2-6	TRBD1	TGTGCCAGTATGGGGACAGCGACTGGGGCCAACGTCCTGACTTTC	CASMGTATGANVLTF
-	TRBV28	TRBJ2-2	-	TGTGCCAGCAGTTCCGATCTCGGGGAGCTGTTTTTT	CASSSDLGELFF
-	TRBV11-2	TRBJ2-1	-	TGTGCCAGCAGCACCCTCGAAGGGGGAGAGCAGTTCTTC	CASSTLEGGEQFF
once	TRBV6-2/TRBV6-3	TRBJ2-2	-	TGTGCCAGCAGCGTAACGGGGGAGATGGTCGGGGAGCTGTTTTTT	CASSVTGEMVGELFF
many	TRBV5-1	TRBJ1-2	TRBD1	TGCGCCAGCAGGGATGGACAGGGGGCGTATGGCTACACCTTC	CASRDGQGAYGYTF
-	TRBV28	TRBJ2-1	TRBD1	TGTGCCAGCAGGGACAGGAATGAGCAGTTCTTC	CASRDRNEQFF
few	TRBV20-1	TRBJ2-1	-	TGCAGTGCCCAAAGGACTGGTGGGAATGAGCAGTTCTTC	CSAQRTGGNEQFF
-	TRBV19	TRBJ1-2	TRBD1	TGTGCCAGTAGTACAACAGGGGGCTCCTATGGCTACACCTTC	CASSTTGGSYGYTF
few	TRBV20-1	TRBJ2-1	TRBD2	TGCAGTGCTCTTTGGGGGGGGTTCCGCAAGCAGTTCTTC	CSALWGGFRKQFF
-	TRBV7-9	TRBJ2-1	-	TGTGCCAGCAGTTTAGGACGAACCAATAATGAGCAGTTCTTC	CASSLGRTNNEQFF
few	TRBV5-1	TRBJ2-1	-	TGCGCCAGCAGCTTGGGGCAGATCTCCTACAATGAGCAGTTCTTC	CASSLGQISYNEQFF
many	TRBV12-3/TRBV12-4	TRBJ2-1	TRBD2	TGTGCCAGCAGTAGAGGACTAGATTCCTACAATGAGCAGTTCTTC	CASSRGLDSYNEQFF
few	TRBV19	TRBJ2-1	-	TGTGCCAGTACAAGGGACTCCTCTCGATTTGAGCAGTTCTTC	CASTRDSSRFEQFF
few	TRBV30	TRBJ1-2	TRBD1	TGTGCCTGGAGAAATCTCGGACAGGGAGTTGGCTACACCTTC	CAWRNLGQGVGYTF
few	TRBV15	TRBJ2-1	TRBD2	TGTGCCACCAGCAGGGAGAGAGCGGGAGCGACGAATGAGCAGTTCTTC	CATSRERAGATNEQFF
few	TRBV4-3	TRBJ2-1	-	TGCGCCAGCAGCCAAGTAACTGGGGGCCGGAATGAGCAGTTCTTC	CASSQVTGGRNEQFF
many	TRBV28	TRBJ2-1	-	TGTGCCATCGAACCAACGTACCCAGATTACAATGAGCAGTTCTTC	CAIEPTYPDYNEQFF
-	TRBV6-1	TRBJ2-1	-	TGTGCCAGCACCACCGGGACTGGGGAATACAATGAGCAGTTCTTC	CASTTGTGEYNEQFF
few	TRBV27	TRBJ2-4	-	TGTGCCAGCAGTTTCCAGGGGACGACTTTAGCCAAAAACATTCAGTACTTC	CASSFQGTTLAKNIQYF
-	TRBV28	TRBJ2-6	TRBD2	TGTGCCAGCAGTTCCGGACTAGCGGGATCTGGGGCCAACGTCCTGACTTTC	CASSSGLAGSGANVLTF
-	TRBV7-2	TRBJ2-3	-	TGTGCCAGCAGCGCGACGGGACTTCCAGACACAGATACGCAGTATTTT	CASSATGLPDTDTQYF
many	TRBV20-1	TRBJ1-1	-	TGCAGTGCTAGAGATCCGGCAGGGGATAGGAACACTGAAGCTTTCTTT	CSARDPAGDRNTEAFF
-	TRBV7-2	TRBJ1-3	TRBD1	TGTGCCAGCAGCTTAAGACAGGGCAACACCATATATTTT	CASSLRQGNTIYF
few	TRBV11-2	TRBJ2-1	TRBD2	TGTGCCAGCAGCTTATCCCCTAAAGCGGGGGGGAGGTACAATGAGCAGTTCTTC	CASSLSPKAGGRYNEQFF
few	TRBV5-1	TRBJ2-3	-	TGCGCCAGCAGCCCCGGTTCGGTCACAGATACGCAGTATTTT	CASSPGSVTDTQYF
few	TRBV4-2	TRBJ2-7	TRBD2	TGTGCCAGCAGCCGAACTACTAGCGGGCAGAGCTCCTACGAGCAGTACTTC	CASSRTTSGQSSYEQYF